The 3 T cell receptor beta chains presented below share a single source sample, sequenced in a study of T cell changes during pregnancy in multiple sclerosis. TCRdb's table, derived via immunoSEQ multiplex PCR, lists solely in-frame clones and lacks some. The data hold 30,000 to 40,000 clones, with about nine tenths observed a single time. The starting material was CD8+ T cells from peripheral blood mononuclear cells, obtained in the first trimester of pregnancy. The source is a female donor with multiple sclerosis, enrolled in a pregnancy study.

This clone was counted once. CDR3 region: CASSMFAGGGGDTGELFF. The CDR3 DNA sequence: TGTGCCAGTAGTATGTTTGCGGGGGGCGGTGGAGACACCGGGGAGCTGTTTTTT. The rearrangement uses TRBV19 and TRBJ2-2; TRBD2 agrees at 8 bases. Germline V gives CDR1 LNHDA, CDR2 SQIVND (reference sequence). The length of the CDR3 is 18 residues. The J segment lost 3 bases and the V segment lost 3 bases, leaving 12 bases of the junction unmatched.

This chain uses TRBV15 with TRBJ1-3; D not resolved. Trimming stripped 0 bases from V and 0 bases from J, with 21 bases between. The CDR3 sequence is 20 residues long. Germline CDR1 LNHNV, CDR2 YYDKDF (reference sequence). CDR3 residues: CATSRDRFFHRWSSGNTIYF. CDR3 DNA sequence: TGTGCCACCAGCAGAGATCGGTTCTTCCACCGCTGGAGCTCTGGAAACACCATATATTTT.

The chain combines TRBV4-3 with TRBJ2-1; D is possibly TRBD2 (6 bases). The CDR3 consists of 14 residues. CDR1 and CDR2 (germline): LGHNA, YSLEER. Trimming cost V 3 bases and J 9 bases, with 15 bases left between them. In DNA, the CDR3 is TGCGCCAGCAGCCAGGGACTCCTCGACGCTGAGCAGTTCTTC. Translation gives CASSQGLLDAEQFF.